This is a list of T cell receptor beta chains from one sample in a study of blood T cell repertoires in COVID-19. Measured with immunoSEQ multiplex PCR; TCRdb has only the in-frame clones, and not every one. Here the sample spans fewer than 200,000 clones, under 80% being singletons. The source material was peripheral blood. All receptors come from a woman aged 80 or older with acute or convalescent COVID-19. CDR3s include the opening cysteine and the closing phenylalanine or tryptophan. A D gene is named only where the DNA matches it firmly. Not all rows give a size; the values are once, few, many and, for expanded clones, a class.

TRBJ1-1 | . | TRBD1 | 13 | TRBV5-1 | TGCGCCACTCGCGTCGACAGGGACACTGAAGCTTTCTTT | CATRVDRDTEAFF
TRBJ2-3 | . | . | 18 | TRBV5-1 | TGCGCCAGCAGCTTGCTCGTCCCGGACTCGCTGAGCACAGATAGGCAGTATTTT | CASSLLVPDSLSTDRQYF
TRBJ2-3 | . | TRBD2 | 15 | TRBV28 | TGTGCCAGTAGACTAGCGGGAGATATGCCAGATACGCAGTATTTT | CASRLAGDMPDTQYF
TRBJ2-5 | . | TRBD2 | 15 | TRBV7-7 | TGTGCCAGCAGCTCCTCTAGCGGGAGAACGAAGACCCAGTACTTC | CASSSSSGRTKTQYF
TRBJ1-1 | few | . | 12 | TRBV6-5 | TGTGCCAGCACTAATACGGGCACTGAAGCTTTCTTT | CASTNTGTEAFF
TRBJ2-3 | . | . | 14 | TRBV9 | TGTGCCAGCAGCGTAACTACCAGCACAGATACGCAGTATTTT | CASSVTTSTDTQYF
TRBJ1-1 | few | . | 14 | TRBV9 | TGTGCCAGCAGCGAAGTGGGGCGTAGCACTGAAGCTTTCTTT | CASSEVGRSTEAFF
TRBJ2-1 | . | TRBD2 | 15 | TRBV6-5 | TGTGCCAGCAGTCTCAGCGGGAACTCCTACAATGAGCAGTTCTTC | CASSLSGNSYNEQFF
TRBJ2-3 | . | . | 13 | TRBV18 | TGTGCCAGCTCACCACTGGGGGGAGATACGCAGTATTTT | CASSPLGGDTQYF
TRBJ1-1 | . | TRBD1 | 15 | TRBV7-2 | TGTGCCAGCAGCTCAGCGACAGGGGTTTGGACTGAAGCTTTCTTT | CASSSATGVWTEAFF
TRBJ1-3 | few | TRBD1 | 13 | TRBV2 | TGTGCCAGGGGACAGGGGATATCGGACACCATATATTTT | CARGQGISDTIYF
TRBJ2-7 | . | TRBD2 | 13 | TRBV19 | TGTGCCAGTAGGAATAGCGGGTCCTACGAGCAGTACTTC | CASRNSGSYEQYF
TRBJ2-2 | few | . | 14 | TRBV11-3 | TGTGCCAGCAGCCCCCAATGGAACACCGGGGAGCTGTTTTTT | CASSPQWNTGELFF
TRBJ2-2 | . | TRBD1 | 15 | TRBV11-3 | TGTGCCAGCAGTAAAGGGACAGGGGGCTTCGGGGAGCTGTTTTTT | CASSKGTGGFGELFF
TRBJ2-5 | few | TRBD1 | 13 | TRBV7-9 | TGTGCCAGCACACTTCAGGGGGAAGAGACCCAGTACTTC | CASTLQGEETQYF
TRBJ1-2 | . | . | 16 | TRBV11-2 | TGTGCCAGCAGCTTTAGTCTCTACTCGAGGGACTATGGCTACACCTTC | CASSFSLYSRDYGYTF
TRBJ1-1 | few | . | 14 | TRBV10-3 | TGTGCCATCAGAAGGACAGTCCCGAACACTGAAGCTTTCTTT | CAIRRTVPNTEAFF
TRBJ2-5 | few | TRBD2 | 14 | TRBV2 | TGTGCCAGTGCCTTCGGGGGGTACCAAGAGACCCAGTACTTC | CASAFGGYQETQYF
TRBJ2-7 | . | . | 13 | TRBV5-1 | TGCGCCAGCAGCTTGCAGACTCCCTACGAGCAGTACTTC | CASSLQTPYEQYF
TRBJ2-1 | . | TRBD2 | 22 | TRBV4-1 | TGCGCCAGCAGCCAGTATCAAGGACTAGCGGGAGAGTTGGGGTGGTCGCTCAATGAGCAGTTCTTC | CASSQYQGLAGELGWSLNEQFF
TRBJ1-4 | . | TRBD1 | 14 | TRBV11-2 | TGTGCCAGCAGATGGGACAGGGTCGGTGAAAAACTGTTTTTT | CASRWDRVGEKLFF
TRBJ1-5 | . | . | 14 | TRBV27 | TGTGCCAGCAGTCCCCAGGGACACAATCAGCCCCAGCATTTT | CASSPQGHNQPQHF
TRBJ1-6 | . | . | 15 | TRBV6-5 | TGTGCCAGCAGTTACTCAGGGGGTGGTGATTCACCCCTCCACTTT | CASSYSGGGDSPLHF
TRBJ2-2 | . | TRBD2 | 16 | TRBV5-1 | TGCGCCAGCAGCTCGAAGGCTAGCGGCAGTCTTGGGGAGCTGTTTTTT | CASSSKASGSLGELFF
TRBJ1-1 | . | TRBD1 | 15 | TRBV24-1 | TGTGCCACCAGTGACTCGACAGGGGAAGGCACTGAAGCTTTCTTT | CATSDSTGEGTEAFF
TRBJ2-2 | . | TRBD1 | 15 | TRBV7-8 | TGTGCCAGCAAAGTCGGACAGGGGGTCCCCGGGGAGCTGTTTTTT | CASKVGQGVPGELFF
TRBJ2-5 | once | TRBD2 | 18 | TRBV5-1 | TGCGCCAGCAGCTTGGTACCTAGCGGGATTGGTGGTGGAGAGACCCAGTACTTC | CASSLVPSGIGGGETQYF
TRBJ1-6 | . | . | 15 | TRBV6-5 | TGTGCCAGCAGGCTGAATACAGGGAGTAATTCACCCCTCCACTTT | CASRLNTGSNSPLHF
TRBJ1-6 | few | . | 16 | TRBV6-5 | TGTGCCAGCAGTTACCAGACAGGCCAGAGGAATTCACCCCTCCACTTT | CASSYQTGQRNSPLHF
TRBJ1-5 | . | . | 14 | TRBV2 | TGTGCCAGCGGGGGGGCTAACCCGCGCCAGCCCCAGCATTTT | CASGGANPRQPQHF
TRBJ2-3 | once | . | 13 | TRBV29-1 | TGCAGCGTGGACGGACAGTCCACAGATACGCAGTATTTT | CSVDGQSTDTQYF